The rows below give T cell receptor beta chains drawn from one sample of a study of blood T cell repertoires in COVID-19. Assay: immunoSEQ multiplex PCR; the TCRdb copy retains only in-frame clones and omits some. The data show about 73,000 clones, roughly 89% seen once. Specimen: peripheral blood. These receptors all come from a man of 80 years or more with acute or convalescent COVID-19. Both conserved end residues are part of each CDR3. A D gene is named only where the DNA matches it firmly. Rows may omit the clone size; those that give it use once, few, many or a size class.

j_call clone_size d_call v_call cdr3_aa cdr3_nt
TRBJ1-1 NA NA TRBV3-1/TRBV3-2 CASSQEGARSRNEAFF TGTGCCAGCAGCCAAGAGGGGGCCAGGTCGCGGAACGAAGCTTTCTTT
TRBJ1-1 NA NA TRBV19 CASSINSMNTEAFF TGTGCCAGTAGTATCAACAGCATGAACACTGAAGCTTTCTTT
TRBJ2-7 NA NA TRBV29-1 CSVAQGGYDEQYF TGCAGCGTGGCCCAGGGAGGATATGACGAGCAGTACTTC
TRBJ1-1 NA NA TRBV5-6 CASSLRQIDTEAFF TGTGCCAGCAGCTTGCGACAGATAGACACTGAAGCTTTCTTT
TRBJ2-1 NA TRBD1 TRBV7-2 CASSLLGTGYNEQFF TGTGCCAGCAGCTTATTAGGGACAGGTTACAATGAGCAGTTCTTC
TRBJ1-2 NA NA TRBV18 CATTTDRPYGYTF TGTGCCACCACTACCGACAGACCTTATGGCTACACCTTC
TRBJ1-1 NA TRBD1 TRBV14 CASSRQGLEHTEAFF TGTGCCAGCAGCCGACAGGGGTTAGAGCACACTGAAGCTTTCTTT
TRBJ2-5 NA TRBD2 TRBV9 CASSTGTSGAQETQYF TGTGCCAGCAGCACCGGGACTAGCGGGGCCCAAGAGACCCAGTACTTC
TRBJ1-2 NA TRBD1 TRBV2 CASSPDRNYGYTF TGTGCCAGCAGTCCGGACAGGAACTATGGCTACACCTTC
TRBJ1-5 NA TRBD1 TRBV10-2 CASGPTTDRGLNQPQHF TGCGCCAGCGGACCTACGACGGACAGGGGGCTTAATCAGCCCCAGCATTTT
TRBJ2-1 NA TRBD2 TRBV11-2 CASSFGGRGKNEQFF TGTGCCAGCAGCTTCGGAGGGAGGGGAAAAAATGAGCAGTTCTTC
TRBJ2-2 once NA TRBV7-6 CASSPRTATGELFF TGTGCCAGCAGCCCAAGGACTGCCACCGGGGAGCTGTTTTTT
TRBJ1-1 NA NA TRBV5-6 CASRGSLQGTMNTEAFF TGTGCCAGCAGGGGTAGTCTACAGGGTACCATGAACACTGAAGCTTTCTTT